The sequence of this T cell receptor beta chain was determined in a study of identical twins. The germline gives CDR1 MNHEY, CDR2 SVGAGI. The CDR3 loop spans 13 amino acids. V trimming: 0 bases; J trimming: 8 bases; junction bases outside the gene matches: 3. Findings of the study overall: Clonotypes of the beta chain that were abundant in cord blood carried fewer insertions (memory repertoires showed none).

A remark on this clonotype: What it binds is not known.

Via MiXCR, TCRdb re-called the 5' RACE reads, giving one row per CDR3 protein. The sample has under 900,000 distinct CDR3 sequences, 15% to 20% seen once; the top ten hold around 13%. In addition, the sample was reused for a study of T cells expressing NK-cell markers. As that study records: Sorted CD3+CD56-NKG2C+, CD3+CD56+NKG2C- and CD3+CD56+NKG2C+ T cells were the source of the TCR beta repertoires. One of eight sequenced donors was HCMV-seronegative; the other seven were seropositive. In a group of several donors, dominant NKG2C+ clonotypes represented roughly 1.0-7.0% of CD8+ T cells.

The J gene is TRBJ1-2, the V gene TRBV6-5, with TRBD1 matching over 7 bases. Sequencing was performed on PBMCs. This TCR came from a woman aged 18-29 years in good health. The CDR3 bases are TGTGCCAGCAGTTACTCGACAGGGAACGGCTACACCTTC. It translates to CASSYSTGNGYTF.